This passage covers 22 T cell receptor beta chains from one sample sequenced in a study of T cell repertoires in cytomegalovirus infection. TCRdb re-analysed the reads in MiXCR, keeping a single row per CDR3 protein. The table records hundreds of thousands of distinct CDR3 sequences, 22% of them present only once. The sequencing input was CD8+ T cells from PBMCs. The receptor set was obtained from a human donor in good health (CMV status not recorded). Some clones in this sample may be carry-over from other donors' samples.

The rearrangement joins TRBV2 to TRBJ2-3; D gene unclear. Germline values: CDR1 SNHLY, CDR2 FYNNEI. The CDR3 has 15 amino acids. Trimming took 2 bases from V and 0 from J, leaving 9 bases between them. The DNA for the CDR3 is TGTGCCAGCAGTGAAATTTCTTCTAGCACAGATACGCAGTATTTT. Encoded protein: CASSEISSSTDTQYF.

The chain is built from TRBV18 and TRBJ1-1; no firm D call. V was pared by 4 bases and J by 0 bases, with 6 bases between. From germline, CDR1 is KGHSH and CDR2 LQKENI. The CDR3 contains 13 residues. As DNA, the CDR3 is TGTGCCAGCTCACGGGCGATGAACACTGAAGCTTTCTTT. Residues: CASSRAMNTEAFF.

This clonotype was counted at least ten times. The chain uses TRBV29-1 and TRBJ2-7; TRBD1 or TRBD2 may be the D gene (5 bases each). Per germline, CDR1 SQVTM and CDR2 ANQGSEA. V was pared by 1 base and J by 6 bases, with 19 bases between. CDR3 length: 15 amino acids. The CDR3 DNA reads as TGCAGCGTTGAAGTGGACGGGACCGGTTCACTCGAGCAGTACTTC. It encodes CSVEVDGTGSLEQYF.

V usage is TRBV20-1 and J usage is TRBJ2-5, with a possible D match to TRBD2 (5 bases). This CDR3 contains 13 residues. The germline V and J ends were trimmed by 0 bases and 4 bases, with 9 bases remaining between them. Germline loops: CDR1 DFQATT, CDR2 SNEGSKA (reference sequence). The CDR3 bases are TGCAGTGCTAGAGATGGTCGGGGAGAGACCCAGTACTTC. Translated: CSARDGRGETQYF.

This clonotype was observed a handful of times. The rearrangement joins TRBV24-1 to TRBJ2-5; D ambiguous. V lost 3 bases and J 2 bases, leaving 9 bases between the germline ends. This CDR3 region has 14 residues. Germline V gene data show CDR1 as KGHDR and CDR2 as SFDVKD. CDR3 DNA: TGTGCCACCAGTGATGGTTCAGCGCAAGAGACCCAGTACTTC. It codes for CATSDGSAQETQYF.

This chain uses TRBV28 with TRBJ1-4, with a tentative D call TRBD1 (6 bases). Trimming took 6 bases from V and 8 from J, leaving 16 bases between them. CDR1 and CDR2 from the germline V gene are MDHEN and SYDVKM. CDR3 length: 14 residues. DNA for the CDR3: TGTGCCAGCAGATATTGGGACAACGGAGAAAAACTGTTTTTT. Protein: CASRYWDNGEKLFF.

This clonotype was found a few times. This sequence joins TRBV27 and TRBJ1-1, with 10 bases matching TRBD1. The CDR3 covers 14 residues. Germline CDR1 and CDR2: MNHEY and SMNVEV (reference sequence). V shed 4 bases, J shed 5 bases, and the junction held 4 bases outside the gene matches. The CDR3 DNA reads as TGTGCCAGCAGTTGGGACAGGGGAGGTACTGAAGCTTTCTTT. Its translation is CASSWDRGGTEAFF.

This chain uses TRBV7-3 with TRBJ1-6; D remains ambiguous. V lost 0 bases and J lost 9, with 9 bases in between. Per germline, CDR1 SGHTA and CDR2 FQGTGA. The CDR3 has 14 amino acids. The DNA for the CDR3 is TGTGCCAGCAGCTTAACGACATATGGTTCACCCCTCCACTTT. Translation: CASSLTTYGSPLHF.

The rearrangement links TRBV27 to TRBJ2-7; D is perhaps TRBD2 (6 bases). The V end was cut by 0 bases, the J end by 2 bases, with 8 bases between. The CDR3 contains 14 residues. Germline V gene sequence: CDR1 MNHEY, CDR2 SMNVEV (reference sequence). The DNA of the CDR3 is TGTGCCAGCAGTTTATCTAAGCGGGCCTACGAGCAGTACTTC. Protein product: CASSLSKRAYEQYF.

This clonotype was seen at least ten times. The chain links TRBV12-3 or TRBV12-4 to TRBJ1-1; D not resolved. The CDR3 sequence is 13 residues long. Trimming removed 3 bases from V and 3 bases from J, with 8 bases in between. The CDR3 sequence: CASSLKVYTEAFF. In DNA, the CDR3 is TGTGCCAGCAGTTTGAAGGTCTACACTGAAGCTTTCTTT.

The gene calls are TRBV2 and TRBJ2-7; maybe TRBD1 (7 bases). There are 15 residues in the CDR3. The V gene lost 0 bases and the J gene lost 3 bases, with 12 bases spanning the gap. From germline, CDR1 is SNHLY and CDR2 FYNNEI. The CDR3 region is CASSEAGGQFYEQYF. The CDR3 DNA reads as TGTGCCAGCAGTGAAGCCGGGGGACAGTTCTACGAGCAGTACTTC. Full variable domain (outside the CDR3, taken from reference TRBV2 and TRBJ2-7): EPEVTQTPSHQVTQMGQEVILRCVPISNHLYFYWYRQILGQKVEFLVSFYNNEISEKSEIFDDQFSVERPDGSNFTLKIRSTKLEDSAMYFCASSEAGGQFYEQYFGPGTRLTVT.

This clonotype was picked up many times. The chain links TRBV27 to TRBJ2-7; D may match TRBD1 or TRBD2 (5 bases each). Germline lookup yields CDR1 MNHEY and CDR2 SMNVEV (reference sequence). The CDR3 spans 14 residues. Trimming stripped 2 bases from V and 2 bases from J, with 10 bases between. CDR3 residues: CASSLVGTAYEQYF. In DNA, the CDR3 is TGTGCCAGCAGTTTAGTAGGGACGGCCTACGAGCAGTACTTC.

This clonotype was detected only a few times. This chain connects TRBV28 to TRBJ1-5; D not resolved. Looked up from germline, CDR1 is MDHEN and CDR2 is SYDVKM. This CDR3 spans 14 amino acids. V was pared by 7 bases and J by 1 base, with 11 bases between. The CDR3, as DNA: TGTGCCAGCACTTTCGAGGGAAGCAATCAGCCCCAGCATTTT. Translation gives CASTFEGSNQPQHF.

CDR3 in DNA: TGTGCCAGCAGTTTACGGGTCCCAGGCGGCAGGAACACTGAAGCTTTCTTT. Translated, it gives CASSLRVPGGRNTEAFF. The chain joins TRBV27 to TRBJ1-1; the D is unclear. The CDR3 runs 17 residues. Germline lookup yields CDR1 MNHEY and CDR2 SMNVEV (reference sequence). Trimming cost V 2 bases and J 1 base, with 17 bases left between them.

This chain's CDR3 is CASSARVTDTQYF. CDR3 nucleotides: TGTGCCAGCAGTGCCAGGGTAACAGATACGCAGTATTTT. J is TRBJ2-3 and V is TRBV27, with D perhaps matching TRBD1 (5 bases). V lost 5 bases and J 3 bases, leaving 9 bases between the germline ends. CDR3 size: 13 residues. Per the germline V gene, CDR1 is MNHEY and CDR2 is SMNVEV (reference sequence).

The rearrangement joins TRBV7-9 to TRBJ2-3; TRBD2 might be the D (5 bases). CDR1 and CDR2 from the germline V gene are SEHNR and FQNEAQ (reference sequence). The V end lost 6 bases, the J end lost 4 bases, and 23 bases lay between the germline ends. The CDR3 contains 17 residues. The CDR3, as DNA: TGTGCCAGCAGGACCGGAGGTGGGCAGCCGAGGTCAGATACGCAGTATTTT. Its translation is CASRTGGGQPRSDTQYF.

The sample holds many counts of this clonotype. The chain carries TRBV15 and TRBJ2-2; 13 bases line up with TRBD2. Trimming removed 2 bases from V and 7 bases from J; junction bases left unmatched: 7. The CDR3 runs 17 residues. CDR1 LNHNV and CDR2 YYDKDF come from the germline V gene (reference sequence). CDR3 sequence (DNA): TGTGCCACCAGCAGACCGACTAGCGGGGGGTACGACGGGGAGCTGTTTTTT. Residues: CATSRPTSGGYDGELFF.

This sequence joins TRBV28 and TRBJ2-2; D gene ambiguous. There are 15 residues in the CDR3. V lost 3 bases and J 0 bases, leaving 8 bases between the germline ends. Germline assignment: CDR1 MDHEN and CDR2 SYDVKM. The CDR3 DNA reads TGTGCCAGCAGTTTTAGGGTTACGAACACCGGGGAGCTGTTTTTT. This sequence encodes CASSFRVTNTGELFF.

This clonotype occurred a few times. The CDR3 bases are TGCAGTGCAGGGAGCTCCTACAATGAGCAGTTCTTC. Translated: CSAGSSYNEQFF. V and J are TRBV20-1 and TRBJ2-1, with D possibly matching TRBD2 (5 bases). The germline CDR1 and CDR2 sequences are DFQATT and SNEGSKA (reference sequence). Trimming stripped 6 bases from V and 0 bases from J, with 6 bases between. CDR3 size: 12 residues.

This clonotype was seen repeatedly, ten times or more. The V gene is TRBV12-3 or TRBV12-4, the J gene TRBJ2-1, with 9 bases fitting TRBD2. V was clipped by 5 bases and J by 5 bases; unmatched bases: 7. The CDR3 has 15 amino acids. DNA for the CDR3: TGTGCCAGCAGTAATAGCGGGGGTTACCACAATGAGCAGTTCTTC. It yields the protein CASSNSGGYHNEQFF.

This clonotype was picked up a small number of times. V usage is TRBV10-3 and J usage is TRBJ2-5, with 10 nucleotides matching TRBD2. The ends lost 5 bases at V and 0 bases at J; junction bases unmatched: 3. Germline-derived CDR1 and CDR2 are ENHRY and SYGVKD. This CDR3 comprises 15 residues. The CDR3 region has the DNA TGTGCCATCAGTCCCGGACTAGCGGACCAAGAGACCCAGTACTTC. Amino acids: CAISPGLADQETQYF.

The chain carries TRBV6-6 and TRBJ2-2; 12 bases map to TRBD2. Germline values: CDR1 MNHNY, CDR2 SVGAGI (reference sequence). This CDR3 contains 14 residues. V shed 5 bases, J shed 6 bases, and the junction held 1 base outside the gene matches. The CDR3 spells CASSASGGAGELFF. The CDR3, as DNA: TGTGCCAGCAGTGCTAGCGGGGGGGCCGGGGAGCTGTTTTTT.